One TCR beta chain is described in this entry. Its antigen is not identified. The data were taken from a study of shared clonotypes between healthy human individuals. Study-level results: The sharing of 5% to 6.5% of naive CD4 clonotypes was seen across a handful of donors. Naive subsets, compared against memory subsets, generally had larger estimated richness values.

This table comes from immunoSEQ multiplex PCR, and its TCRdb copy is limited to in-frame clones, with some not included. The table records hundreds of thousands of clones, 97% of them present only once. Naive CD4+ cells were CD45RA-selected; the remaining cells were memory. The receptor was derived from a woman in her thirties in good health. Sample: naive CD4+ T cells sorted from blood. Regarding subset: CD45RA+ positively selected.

CDR3 sequence reads: CAWSDSPGLLGGYTF. The CDR3, as DNA: TGTGCCTGGAGCGACTCCCCAGGGCTCCTAGGGGGCTACACCTTC. The gene calls are TRBV30 and TRBJ1-2; TRBD1 is a possible D gene (5 bases). The germline V gene has CDR1 GTSNPN and CDR2 SVGIG (reference sequence). The CDR3 extends over 15 amino acids. V lost 3 bases to trimming and J lost 8 bases, with 22 bases between them.